This T cell receptor (beta chain) is drawn from a study of identical twins. Template switching added a universal primer site; cDNA carried unique molecular identifiers. TCRdb reprocessed the 5' RACE reads via MiXCR and lists one record per CDR3 protein. Of around 470,000 distinct CDR3 sequences in the sample, 14% were seen once. This clonotype showed up just a few times. The data were also submitted as part of a second study, on yellow fever vaccine responses in identical twins.

The receptor's source is a woman between 18 and 29 years old in good health. Sequencing used CD4+ T cells sorted from blood.

The CDR3 reads CASSYPSGANTGELFF. As DNA, the CDR3 is TGTGCCAGCAGTTACCCTAGCGGAGCGAACACCGGGGAGCTGTTTTTT. The chain carries TRBV6-2 or TRBV6-3 and TRBJ2-2; 7 bases are shared with TRBD2. In germline, CDR1 is MNHEY, CDR2 SVGEGT. The V segment lost 2 bases and the J segment 0 bases; nucleotides outside the gene matches: 3. The CDR3 has 16 residues.